The 13 T cell receptor beta chains reported below all come from one sample, sequenced in a study of T cell repertoires in cytomegalovirus infection. TCRdb called the reads again in MiXCR, with one record for every CDR3 protein. The table includes approximately 500,000 distinct CDR3 sequences, more than 25% detected once. The sample consisted of PBMCs. The receptors were gathered from a human donor in good health (CMV status not recorded). Some clones in this sample may be carry-over from other donors' samples.

The rearrangement links TRBV6-2 or TRBV6-3 to TRBJ2-1; D remains ambiguous. Trimming left V 6 bases short and J 6 bases short, with 9 bases between. Germline V gene sequence: CDR1 MNHEY, CDR2 SVGEGT. The CDR3 has 12 amino acids. CDR3 region: CASRLLPNEQFF. As DNA, the CDR3 is TGTGCCAGCAGATTACTACCCAATGAGCAGTTCTTC.

This clonotype came up many times. This chain links TRBV12-3 or TRBV12-4 with TRBJ2-7, with 13 bases fitting TRBD2. The junction had 2 bases not matched to a gene; V was cut back by 6 bases and J by 3 bases. The CDR3 sequence is 14 residues long. Here the CDR3 DNA reads TGTGCCAGCAGCCGGACTAGCGGGAGCTACGAGCAGTACTTC. Amino acids: CASSRTSGSYEQYF.

V and J are TRBV12-3 or TRBV12-4 and TRBJ2-1, with unresolved D. Trimming stripped 7 bases from V and 5 bases from J, with 12 bases between. The CDR3 is 13 residues long. CDR3 in DNA: TGTGCCAGCAACTCAGGACCGCACAATGAGCAGTTCTTC. Translated, it gives CASNSGPHNEQFF.

The chain combines TRBV24-1 with TRBJ1-1; D gene unclear. V was cut by 3 bases and J by 4 bases, with 14 bases left in between. The CDR3 extends over 15 amino acids. Germline V gives CDR1 KGHDR, CDR2 SFDVKD. Here the CDR3 reads CATSDPLTGSTEAFF. CDR3 nucleotide sequence: TGTGCCACCAGTGATCCCCTAACTGGGAGCACTGAAGCTTTCTTT.

This chain connects TRBV4-1 to TRBJ1-1; TRBD1 is a possible D gene (5 bases). Germline V CDR1 and CDR2: MGHRA, YSYEKL. Trimming took 0 bases from V and 4 from J, leaving 33 bases between them. The CDR3 contains 22 residues. The DNA of the CDR3 is TGCGCCAGCAGCCAAGATCTTTTCGGCAGGGAGGGATTGAGAGCCCGAGGCACTGAAGCTTTCTTT. Translation gives CASSQDLFGREGLRARGTEAFF.

This clonotype was picked up a small number of times. The rearrangement uses TRBV2 and TRBJ1-1; the D is unclear. The length of the CDR3 is 14 residues. The V gene lost 7 bases and the J gene lost 1 base, with 13 bases spanning the gap. Germline CDR1 is SNHLY and CDR2 is FYNNEI. Written as DNA, the CDR3 is TGTGCCAGCAAGCCGGGAGGCTCGAACACTGAAGCTTTCTTT. This gives the protein CASKPGGSNTEAFF.

The rearrangement links TRBV10-3 to TRBJ1-1; D might be TRBD1 (5 bases). The germline gives CDR1 ENHRY, CDR2 SYGVKD. Trimming cost V 9 bases and J 6 bases, with 14 bases left between them. This CDR3 spans 12 amino acids. CDR3 coding DNA: TGTGCCATTGGACACAAAGAGGCTGAAGCTTTCTTT. Encoded protein: CAIGHKEAEAFF.

This clonotype occurred many times. V is TRBV11-2 and J is TRBJ2-1; D unresolved. The CDR3 is 12 amino acids. CDR1 SGHAT and CDR2 FQNNGV come from the germline V gene. Trimming removed 9 bases at V and 4 bases at J, with 10 bases between. The CDR3: CASSGDYNEQFF. The CDR3 nucleotides are TGTGCCAGTTCAGGAGATTACAATGAGCAGTTCTTC.

CDR3 DNA sequence: TGTGCCAGTAGAAATGGGGGGCCCCGCTACAATGAGCAGTTCTTC. Its protein is CASRNGGPRYNEQFF. The chain carries TRBV19 and TRBJ2-1; D may be TRBD1 or TRBD2 (6 bases each). The CDR3 contains 15 residues. Trimming left V 6 bases short and J 3 bases short, with 15 bases between. The germline V gene has CDR1 LNHDA and CDR2 SQIVND (reference sequence).

This clonotype has a handful of counts. The chain joins TRBV25-1 to TRBJ1-2, with D uncertain. The germline CDR1 and CDR2 sequences are MGHDK and SYGVNS. The CDR3 covers 13 residues. V lost 3 bases and J lost 4, with 9 bases in between. The CDR3: CASSDSELYGYTF. CDR3 in DNA: TGTGCCAGCAGTGACAGCGAACTCTATGGCTACACCTTC.

The table lists this clonotype with a few counts. This chain uses TRBV6-1 with TRBJ2-7; D might be TRBD1 or TRBD2, each matching 6 bases. Germline lookup yields CDR1 MNHNS and CDR2 SASEGT. V lost 8 bases and J 0 bases, leaving 11 bases between the germline ends. This CDR3 has 13 residues. The CDR3 sequence is CASRGQASYEQYF. In DNA, the CDR3 is TGTGCCAGCCGGGGGCAGGCCTCCTACGAGCAGTACTTC.

This clonotype was recorded a few times. The J gene is TRBJ2-3, the V gene TRBV7-2; D is uncertain. The V and J ends lost 1 base and 5 bases respectively, with 13 bases between them. Germline V CDR1 and CDR2: SGHTA, FQGNSA. This CDR3 region has 15 residues. The CDR3 region is CASSLDVPRGDTQYF. The CDR3 DNA is TGTGCCAGCAGCTTAGATGTCCCCAGAGGAGATACGCAGTATTTT.

This clonotype has just a few counts. The gene calls are TRBV5-1 and TRBJ2-1; 8 bases match TRBD1. The CDR3 consists of 21 residues. V trimming: 1 base; J trimming: 6 bases; junction bases outside the gene matches: 24. Germline V gene data show CDR1 as SGHRS and CDR2 as YFSETQ. CDR3 loop: CASSLYRSGGQGSIGGNEQFF. As DNA, the CDR3 is TGCGCCAGCAGCTTGTATCGTTCTGGTGGACAGGGATCAATAGGCGGCAATGAGCAGTTCTTC.